The rows below give T cell receptor beta chains drawn from one sample of a study of early stage breast cancer tumors. Here immunoSEQ multiplex PCR was the method, and the copy in TCRdb shows in-frame clones only, minus some. The data contain 5,000 to 5,500 clones, approximately 70% of them seen just once; the ten biggest clones take up about 9.4%. Input material: breast tumor tissue. The receptors originated from a person between 55 and 69 years old with breast cancer. Each CDR3 is given without its conserved first and last residue. Each record gives: CDR3 protein, V gene, J gene.

CDR3: ASSPPWEGNQPQH; V: TRBV2; J: TRBJ1-5
CDR3: SVGQGSSYGEQY; V: TRBV29-1; J: TRBJ2-7
CDR3: ASSFQGLYNEQF; V: TRBV9; J: TRBJ2-1
CDR3: ASSERQGAQTQY; V: TRBV2; J: TRBJ2-5
CDR3: ASGIGLNQETQY; V: TRBV19; J: TRBJ2-5
CDR3: AWSGGFYGYT; V: TRBV30; J: TRBJ1-2
CDR3: ASSKLAGRNNEQF; V: TRBV6-5; J: TRBJ2-1
CDR3: ASSHGTDTYEQY; V: TRBV6-5; J: TRBJ2-7
CDR3: ASSIDRAYNEQF; V: TRBV19; J: TRBJ2-1
CDR3: ASSLGDRGGEQY; V: TRBV13; J: TRBJ2-7
CDR3: ATSREGVTYEQY; V: TRBV15; J: TRBJ2-7
CDR3: ARQGQGDSPLH; V: TRBV2; J: TRBJ1-6
CDR3: ASSLSRTSGNTIY; V: TRBV7-9; J: TRBJ1-3
CDR3: ASSYGFGDTQY; V: TRBV7-8; J: TRBJ2-3
CDR3: ASSLGGGGTQY; V: TRBV5-1; J: TRBJ2-3
CDR3: ASSWTDYEQY; V: TRBV18; J: TRBJ2-7
CDR3: ASSLDTAFSYEQY; V: TRBV11-2; J: TRBJ2-7
CDR3: ASSLTDGYGYT; V: TRBV6-5; J: TRBJ1-2
CDR3: ASSPTQGSVYTGELF; V: TRBV7-3; J: TRBJ2-2
CDR3: ASRPTGGVEAF; V: TRBV7-6; J: TRBJ1-1
CDR3: ASSEHPSGANVLT; V: TRBV2; J: TRBJ2-6
CDR3: ASSLARYGYT; V: TRBV19; J: TRBJ1-2
CDR3: AITEKQAIAGNTIY; V: TRBV14; J: TRBJ1-3
CDR3: ASSLLRVLNTEAF; V: TRBV4-2; J: TRBJ1-1
CDR3: ASGLGQRNTEAF; V: TRBV2; J: TRBJ1-1
CDR3: ASSLEGSYGYT; V: TRBV5-5; J: TRBJ1-2
CDR3: ASSRQGGELF; V: TRBV19; J: TRBJ2-2